This TCR beta chain came from a study of shared clonotypes between healthy human individuals. Study context: The plates for each donor numbered three CD4 naive, three CD4 memory, two CD8 naive and one CD8 memory.

CDR1 is SNHLY, CDR2 FYNNEI, per germline. The CDR3 contains 14 residues. V shed 4 bases and J shed 7 bases, with 16 bases lying between them. Per the original data handling: ImmunoSEQ gave junction-only sequences without quality scores, so filtering differed. The protocol was immunoSEQ multiplex PCR, while the TCRdb copy is restricted to in-frame clones and leaves out a portion. V and J calls and clone size are copied from that table; D and trimming were computed from the DNA. Of about 710,000 clones listed, about 80% are singletons. The material sequenced was memory CD4+ T cells sorted from blood. The subset: CD45RA-negative fraction. This sequence was found in a woman aged 25 to 45 in good health. V and J are TRBV2 and TRBJ2-5, with D tentatively TRBD2 (6 bases). CDR3 sequence: CASSVGGTLTTQYF. The CDR3 nucleotides read TGTGCCAGCAGTGTGGGCGGGACCCTAACGACCCAGTACTTC.